This TCR beta chain was sequenced for a study of cytotoxic CD8 clonotypes in ibrutinib-treated CLL. Study in general: Approximately ten relapsed/refractory, approximately 15 treatment-naive; approximately 18 IGHV unmutated.

The study, taken as a whole, reports: Once treatment began, public clonotypes, which were uncommon, contracted or stayed stable. Ibrutinib response saw clonality rise, and progression saw it return toward baseline.

To note about this clone: Its antigen is still unknown.

The sequencing depth, 1 in 200,000 to 1 in 1 million T cells, was the target. The table came from immunoSEQ multiplex PCR; TCRdb's copy has only in-frame clones and leaves some out. Of some 10,000 clones listed, 79% are singletons. The source material was PBMCs, sampled at disease progression, from a patient treated with ibrutinib. The sequence came from a human donor with chronic lymphocytic leukemia.

CDR3 sequence reads: CASSEAGTSGSKRIADTQYF. CDR3 DNA: TGTGCCAGCAGTGAGGCCGGGACTAGCGGGAGTAAAAGAATCGCAGATACGCAGTATTTT. The J gene is TRBJ2-3, the V gene TRBV2, with TRBD2 matching 14 bases. The CDR3 contains 20 residues. The V and J ends lost 3 bases and 4 bases, in that order; junction bases with no gene match: 15. Germline V CDR1 and CDR2: SNHLY, FYNNEI.